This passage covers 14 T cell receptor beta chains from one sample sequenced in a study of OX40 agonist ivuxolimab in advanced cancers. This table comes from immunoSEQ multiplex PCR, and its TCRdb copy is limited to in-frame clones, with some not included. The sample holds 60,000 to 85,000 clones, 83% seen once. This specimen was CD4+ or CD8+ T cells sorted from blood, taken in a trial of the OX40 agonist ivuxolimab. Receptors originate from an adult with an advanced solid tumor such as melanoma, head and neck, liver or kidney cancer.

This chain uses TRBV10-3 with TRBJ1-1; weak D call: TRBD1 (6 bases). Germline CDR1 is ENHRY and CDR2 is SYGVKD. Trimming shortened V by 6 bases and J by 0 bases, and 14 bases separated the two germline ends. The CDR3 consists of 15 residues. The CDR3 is CAISLGQGMNTEAFF. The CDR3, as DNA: TGTGCCATCAGCTTGGGGCAGGGGATGAACACTGAAGCTTTCTTT.

The CDR3 loop reads CASSYWGQGNGYTF. CDR3 bases: TGTGCCAGCAGTTACTGGGGACAGGGCAATGGCTACACCTTC. The chain has TRBV6-6 and TRBJ1-2, with 9 bases matching TRBD1. Germline CDR1 is MNHNY and CDR2 is SVGAGI (reference sequence). This CDR3 contains 14 residues. V was clipped by 1 base and J by 6 bases; unmatched bases: 3.

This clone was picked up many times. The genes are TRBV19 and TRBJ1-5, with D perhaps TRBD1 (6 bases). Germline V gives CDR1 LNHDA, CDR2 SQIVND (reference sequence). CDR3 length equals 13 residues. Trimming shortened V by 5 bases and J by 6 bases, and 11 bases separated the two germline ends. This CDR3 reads CASSFNRVQPQHF. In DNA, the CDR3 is TGTGCCAGTAGTTTCAACAGGGTTCAGCCCCAGCATTTT.

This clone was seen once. The CDR3 region is CASSQEGLAGGPGDTQYF. In nucleotides, the CDR3 is TGTGCCAGCAGCCAAGAGGGACTAGCGGGGGGGCCCGGAGATACGCAGTATTTT. This sequence joins TRBV4-2 and TRBJ2-3, with 16 nucleotides matching TRBD2. In germline, CDR1 is LGHNA, CDR2 YNFKEQ. V dropped 0 bases and J dropped 5; count of bases not matched to a gene: 5. The CDR3 is 18 residues long.

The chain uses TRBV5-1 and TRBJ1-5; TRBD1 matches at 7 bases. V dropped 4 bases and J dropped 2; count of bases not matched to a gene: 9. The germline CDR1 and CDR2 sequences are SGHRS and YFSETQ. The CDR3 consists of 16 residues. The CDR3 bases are TGCGCCAGCAGCACGGGACAGAGCGAGGGCAATCAGCCCCAGCATTTT. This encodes CASSTGQSEGNQPQHF.

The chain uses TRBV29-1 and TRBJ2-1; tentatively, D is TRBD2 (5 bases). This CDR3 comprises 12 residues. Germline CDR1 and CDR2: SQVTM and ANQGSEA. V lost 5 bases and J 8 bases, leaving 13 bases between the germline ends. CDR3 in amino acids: CSVRLRSDEQFF. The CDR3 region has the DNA TGCAGCGTTCGACTAAGATCCGATGAGCAGTTCTTC.

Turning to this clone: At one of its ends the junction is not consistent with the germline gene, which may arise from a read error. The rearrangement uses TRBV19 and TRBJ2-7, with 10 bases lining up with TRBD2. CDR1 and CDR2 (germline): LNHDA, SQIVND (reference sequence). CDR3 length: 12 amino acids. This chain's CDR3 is CASRIAGGEQYF. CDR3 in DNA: TGTGCCAGTAGGATAGCGGGGGGTGAGCAGTACTTC.

The CDR3 spells CASSYTLGTRETQYF. In DNA, the CDR3 is TGTGCCAGCAGTTACACCCTCGGAACGCGGGAGACCCAGTACTTC. This chain links TRBV6-6 with TRBJ2-5; D unclear. The CDR3 is made up of 15 amino acids. Germline CDR1 and CDR2: MNHNY and SVGAGI (reference sequence). V lost 2 bases, J lost 5 bases, and 15 bases lay in between.

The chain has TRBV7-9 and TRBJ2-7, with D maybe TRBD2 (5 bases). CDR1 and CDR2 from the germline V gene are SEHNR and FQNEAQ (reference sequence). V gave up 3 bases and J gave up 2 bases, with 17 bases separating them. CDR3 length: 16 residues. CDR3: CASSFETGLTTYEQYF. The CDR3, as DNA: TGTGCCAGCAGCTTTGAGACCGGACTGACTACCTACGAGCAGTACTTC.

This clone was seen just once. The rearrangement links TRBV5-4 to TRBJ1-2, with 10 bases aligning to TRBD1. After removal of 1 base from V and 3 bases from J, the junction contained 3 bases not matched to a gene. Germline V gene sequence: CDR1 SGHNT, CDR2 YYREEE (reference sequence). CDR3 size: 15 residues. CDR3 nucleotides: TGTGCCAGCAGCTTGACGACAGGGGGCGACTATGGCTACACCTTC. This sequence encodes CASSLTTGGDYGYTF.

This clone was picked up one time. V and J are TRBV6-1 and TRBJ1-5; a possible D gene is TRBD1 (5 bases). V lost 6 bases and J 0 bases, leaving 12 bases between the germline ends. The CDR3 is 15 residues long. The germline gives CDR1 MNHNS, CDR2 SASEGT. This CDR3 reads CASSRKGNSNQPQHF. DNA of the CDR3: TGTGCCAGCAGCCGGAAGGGGAATAGCAATCAGCCCCAGCATTTT.

The CDR3 region is CASSLRIVEQYF. The CDR3 DNA follows: TGTGCCAGCAGTTTGAGGATTGTCGAGCAGTACTTC. The chain couples TRBV28 to TRBJ2-7; D is undetermined. Germline V CDR1 and CDR2: MDHEN, SYDVKM. V shed 3 bases and J shed 6 bases, with 9 bases lying between them. The CDR3 has 12 residues.

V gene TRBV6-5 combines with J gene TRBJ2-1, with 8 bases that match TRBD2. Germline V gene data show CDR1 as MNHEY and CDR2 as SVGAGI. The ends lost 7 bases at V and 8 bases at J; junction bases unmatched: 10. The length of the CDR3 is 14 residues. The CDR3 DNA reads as TGTGCCAGCACGGGGGAGCGGGGGAGGGATGAGCAGTTCTTC. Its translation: CASTGERGRDEQFF.

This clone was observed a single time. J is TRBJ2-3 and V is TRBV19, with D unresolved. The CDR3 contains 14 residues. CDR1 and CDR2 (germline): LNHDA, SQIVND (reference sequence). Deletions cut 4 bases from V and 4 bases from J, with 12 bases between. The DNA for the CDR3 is TGTGCCAGTAGTACGGGCCCCAGCGCAGATACGCAGTATTTT. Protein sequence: CASSTGPSADTQYF. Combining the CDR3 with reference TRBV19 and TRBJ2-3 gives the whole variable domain DGGITQSPKYLFRKEGQNVTLSCEQNLNHDAMYWYRQDPGQGLRLIYYSQIVNDFQKGDIAEGYSVSREKKESFPLTVTSAQKNPTAFYLCASSTGPSADTQYFGPGTRLTVL.